The T cell receptor (beta chain) under discussion was sequenced for a study of cytomegalovirus exposure and HLA in healthy donors. Study-level findings and limits: TCR beta V segments were, for the most part, productive about 87% or about 30% of the time in an earlier analysis. Cytomegalovirus association was listed for around 180 TCR beta chains. Researchers reported that a few CMV-associated chains were confirmed in vitro as CMV antigen-specific. Across donors, presence/absence analyses took sequencing depth to be roughly uniform.

Note on this clone: The antigen is not known.

The PCR used 60 Vbeta and 13 Jbeta primers. Here immunoSEQ multiplex PCR was the method, and the copy in TCRdb shows in-frame clones only, minus some. Here the sample spans over 150,000 clones, around 76% being singletons. Germline CDR1 reads MDHEN; CDR2 reads SYDVKM. The CDR3 sequence is 13 residues long. The ends were cut back, 2 bases at V and 0 bases at J, with 5 bases in the middle. The chain has TRBV28 and TRBJ2-7; TRBD1 might be the D (5 bases). The sample was PBMCs. This receptor was identified in a man in his fifties or sixties in good health and CMV-seronegative. The CDR3: CASSLGHSYEQYF. In DNA form, the CDR3 reads TGTGCCAGCAGTTTAGGACACTCCTACGAGCAGTACTTC.